Detailed here is one T cell receptor (beta chain). Its antigen remains unidentified. This entry comes from a study of T cell repertoires in cytomegalovirus infection. Study information: Both a matching HLA type and CMV infection were indicated by public TCR beta signatures. The study's findings and limits: Cumulated frequencies of public TCR beta families served to identify carriers of CMV plus the relevant HLA. The ex vivo response showed dominance by HLA-C-restricted CMV-specific TCR beta clonotypes.

Germline assignment: CDR1 SEHNR and CDR2 FQNEAQ (reference sequence). V lost 5 bases and J 0 bases, leaving 8 bases between the germline ends. This CDR3 spans 14 amino acids. TCRdb re-analysed the reads in MiXCR, keeping a single row per CDR3 protein. This table holds 510,000 or so distinct CDR3 sequences, about 26% found once. The chain employs TRBV7-9 and TRBJ1-5, with D hard to call. The origin of this receptor is a human donor in good health (CMV status not recorded). Some clones in this sample may be carry-over from other donors' samples. Material: PBMCs. In DNA form, the CDR3 reads TGTGCCAGCAGCCCGCCAGGTAGCAATCAGCCCCAGCATTTT. It specifies CASSPPGSNQPQHF.